Below, 9 T cell receptor beta chains from the same sample are listed, as sequenced in a study of T cell responses to AZD1222 COVID-19 vaccine. The repertoire was sequenced with immunoSEQ multiplex PCR; TCRdb's copy has only in-frame clones and lacks some. This sample has about 150,000 clones, with roughly nine tenths found just once. The sequences come from peripheral blood, collected after recovery from COVID-19. The receptors here all came from an adult who had recovered from COVID-19.

The chain uses TRBV3-1 (or the pseudogene TRBV3-2) and TRBJ1-4, with no clear D. V was pared by 5 bases and J by 7 bases, with 11 bases between. Germline assignment: CDR1 LGHDT and CDR2 YNNKEL (reference sequence). The CDR3 consists of 13 residues. For the CDR3, the DNA is TGTGCCAGCAGCTCCTTCCTTGGTGAAAAACTGTTTTTT. Protein product: CASSSFLGEKLFF.

This chain connects TRBV5-4 to TRBJ2-7; the D gene is possibly TRBD1 (6 bases). The CDR3 is made up of 15 amino acids. CDR1 is SGHNT, CDR2 YYREEE, per germline (reference sequence). V shed 0 bases and J shed 5 bases, with 15 bases lying between them. The CDR3 region has the DNA TGTGCCAGCAGCTTGGGGGGAGAGGGGGACCACGAGCAGTACTTC. Amino acid sequence: CASSLGGEGDHEQYF.

J is TRBJ2-1 and V is TRBV7-3; TRBD2 aligns across 7 bases. V shed 0 bases and J 7 bases; nucleotides not matched to a gene: 6. This CDR3 has 15 residues. Looked up from germline, CDR1 is SGHTA and CDR2 is FQGTGA. The CDR3 DNA reads TGTGCCAGCAGCTTAACGGCTAGCGGAGGGAATGAGCAGTTCTTC. It codes for CASSLTASGGNEQFF.

This clone was found a few times. The chain has TRBV5-1 and TRBJ2-1, with a tentative D call TRBD1 (5 bases). The germline gives CDR1 SGHRS, CDR2 YFSETQ. This CDR3 contains 14 residues. Trimming removed 0 bases at V and 10 bases at J, with 14 bases between. CDR3 in DNA: TGCGCCAGCAGCTTGGGTGGGGCGGACCTGGAGCAGTTCTTC. Translation gives CASSLGGADLEQFF.

The V gene is TRBV6-5, the J gene TRBJ2-5; 13 positions match TRBD2. V gave up 4 bases and J gave up 5 bases; unmatched junction bases: 7. CDR1 and CDR2 from the germline V gene are MNHEY and SVGAGI. There are 16 residues in the CDR3. CDR3 sequence (DNA): TGTGCCAGCAGTTTCTCACTAGCGGGGGGGCCTGAGACCCAGTACTTC. Translated, it gives CASSFSLAGGPETQYF.

J is TRBJ2-1 and V is TRBV11-2; 12 bases are a match to TRBD2. The V segment lost 1 base and the J segment 4 bases; nucleotides outside the gene matches: 5. This CDR3 spans 17 amino acids. Germline CDR1 SGHAT, CDR2 FQNNGV. Written as DNA, the CDR3 is TGTGCCAGCAGCTTAGGTCGACTAGCGGGAGTGTACAATGAGCAGTTCTTC. It encodes CASSLGRLAGVYNEQFF.

In the case of this clone: Different DNA sequences within this sample yield the same CDR3. The chain recombines TRBV7-3 with TRBJ1-1, with D possibly matching TRBD1 (6 bases). Germline V CDR1 and CDR2: SGHTA, FQGTGA. Between the trimmed V and J ends, which lost 4 bases and 5 bases, there was a span of 8 bases. CDR3 size: 12 residues. The CDR3 coding sequence is TGTGCCAGCAGCTCACAGGGTACTGAAGCTTTCTTT. As protein: CASSSQGTEAFF.

This chain joins TRBV10-3 and TRBJ1-2; no definite D call. The CDR3 is 12 residues long. Trimming removed 4 bases at V and 2 bases at J, with 5 bases between. Germline V CDR1 and CDR2: ENHRY, SYGVKD. DNA of the CDR3: TGTGCCATCAGTGCAAGAAACTATGGCTACACCTTC. It is translated as CAISARNYGYTF.

There are a few counts of this clone. The chain links TRBV14 to TRBJ2-5; 7 bases align to TRBD1. CDR1 and CDR2 from the germline V gene are SGHDN and FVKESK. The CDR3 covers 12 residues. The ends lost 4 bases at V and 5 bases at J; junction bases unmatched: 1. The CDR3: CASSPQGETQYF. The CDR3 region has the DNA TGTGCCAGCAGCCCACAGGGGGAGACCCAGTACTTC.